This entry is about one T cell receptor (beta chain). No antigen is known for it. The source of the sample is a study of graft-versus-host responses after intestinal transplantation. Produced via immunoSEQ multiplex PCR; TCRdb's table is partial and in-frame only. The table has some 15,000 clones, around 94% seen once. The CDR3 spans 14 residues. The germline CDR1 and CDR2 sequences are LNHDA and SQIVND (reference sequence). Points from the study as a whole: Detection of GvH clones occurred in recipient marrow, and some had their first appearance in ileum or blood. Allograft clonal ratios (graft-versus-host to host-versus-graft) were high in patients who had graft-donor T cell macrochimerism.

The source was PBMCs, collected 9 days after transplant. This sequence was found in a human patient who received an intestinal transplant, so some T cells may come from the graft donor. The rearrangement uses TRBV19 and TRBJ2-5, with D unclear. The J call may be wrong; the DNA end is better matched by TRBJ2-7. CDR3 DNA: TGTGCCAGTAGTGCAACTAACGGCGCCTACGAGCAGTACTTC. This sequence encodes CASSATNGAYEQYF.